This entry lists 13 T cell receptor beta chains sequenced from one sample in a study of T cells in tuberculosis. Repertoires were generated with immunoSEQ multiplex PCR, while TCRdb's copy carries only in-frame clones and drops some. Of 24,000 or so clones listed, nearly 97% are singletons. The source material was PBMCs. The receptors here all came from a donor aged 10-29 years with latent tuberculosis or without tuberculosis infection.

V and J are TRBV5-1 and TRBJ2-6, with TRBD1 matching 9 bases. The CDR3 loop spans 16 amino acids. Losses at the gene ends were 2 bases for V and 4 bases for J; bases not matched to a gene: 4. CDR1 SGHRS and CDR2 YFSETQ come from the germline V gene. This CDR3 is CASSLQGAYGANVLTF. CDR3 bases: TGCGCCAGCAGCTTACAGGGGGCGTACGGGGCCAACGTCCTGACTTTC.

This clone was recorded once. The chain combines TRBV2 with TRBJ2-7; D may be TRBD1 (5 bases). Germline CDR1 and CDR2: SNHLY and FYNNEI. The CDR3 extends over 12 amino acids. V lost 10 bases, J lost 3 bases, and 13 bases lay in between. The CDR3 sequence: CATRQSHYEQYF. CDR3 sequence (DNA): TGTGCCACCCGACAGTCCCACTACGAGCAGTACTTC.

This clone is a singleton in its sample. This chain connects TRBV5-1 to TRBJ2-5, with D possibly being TRBD1 (7 bases). There are 14 residues in the CDR3. Trimming stripped 4 bases from V and 5 bases from J, with 15 bases between. Germline V gene lookup returns CDR1 SGHRS and CDR2 YFSETQ. CDR3 DNA: TGCGCCAGCAGCCAGACAGGGACTGGGGAGACCCAGTACTTC. It codes for CASSQTGTGETQYF. The complete variable domain, with remaining parts taken from reference TRBV5-1 and TRBJ2-5, reads KAGVTQTPRYLIKTRGQQVTLSCSPISGHRSVSWYQQTPGQGLQFLFEYFSETQRNKGNFPGRFSGRQFSNSRSEMNVSTLELGDSALYLCASSQTGTGETQYFGPGTRLLVL.

The chain combines TRBV9 with TRBJ2-5; 8 bases line up with TRBD2. The length of the CDR3 is 15 residues. The germline gives CDR1 SGDLS, CDR2 YYNGEE. V was clipped by 3 bases and J by 5 bases; unmatched bases: 9. CDR3 region: CASSGPGLGRETQYF. Here the CDR3 DNA reads TGTGCCAGCAGCGGGCCGGGACTAGGTAGGGAGACCCAGTACTTC.

The chain links TRBV7-9 to TRBJ1-2; D gene uncertain. Between the trimmed V and J ends, which lost 4 bases and 3 bases, there was a span of 12 bases. The CDR3 totals 14 residues. Germline loops: CDR1 SEHNR, CDR2 FQNEAQ (reference sequence). The CDR3 loop is CASSSREFDYGYTF. The CDR3 DNA follows: TGTGCCAGCAGCTCGAGGGAGTTTGACTATGGCTACACCTTC.

The gene calls are TRBV6-5 and TRBJ2-5, with D possibly matching TRBD1 (6 bases). CDR1 and CDR2 from the germline V gene are MNHEY and SVGAGI. Trimming shortened V by 2 bases and J by 4 bases, and 8 bases separated the two germline ends. The CDR3 is made up of 13 amino acids. The DNA of the CDR3 is TGTGCCAGCAGTTACGGCAGGGGAGAGACCCAGTACTTC. Amino acid sequence: CASSYGRGETQYF.

The chain joins TRBV19 to TRBJ1-5, with D perhaps TRBD1 (5 bases). The germline V and J ends were trimmed by 4 bases and 1 base, with 29 bases remaining between them. CDR3 length equals 21 residues. Germline V gives CDR1 LNHDA, CDR2 SQIVND (reference sequence). CDR3 loop: CASSTPKGQRQGRLSNQPQHF. The CDR3 nucleotides read TGTGCCAGTAGTACCCCAAAGGGGCAACGGCAGGGAAGGTTGAGCAATCAGCCCCAGCATTTT.

The chain links TRBV2 to TRBJ1-1, with a possible D match to TRBD1 (6 bases). The CDR3 is 14 residues long. CDR1 SNHLY and CDR2 FYNNEI come from the germline V gene. Trimming took 2 bases from V and 1 from J, leaving 8 bases between them. The CDR3 coding sequence is TGTGCCAGCAGTGAACAGGGGCCGAACACTGAAGCTTTCTTT. Its protein is CASSEQGPNTEAFF.

The CDR3: CASSYWTGITGELFF. Here the CDR3 DNA reads TGTGCCAGCAGTTACTGGACAGGGATCACCGGGGAGCTGTTTTTT. V and J are TRBV6-6 and TRBJ2-2; 8 positions agree with TRBD1. The CDR3 is 15 amino acids. Trimming at V came to 1 base and at J to 4 bases, leaving 2 bases not matched to a gene. Germline lookup yields CDR1 MNHNY and CDR2 SVGAGI (reference sequence).

The rearrangement links TRBV19 to TRBJ2-7; D may be TRBD2 (6 bases). V lost 5 bases and J 3 bases, leaving 11 bases between the germline ends. CDR3 length: 13 residues. Germline V gives CDR1 LNHDA, CDR2 SQIVND (reference sequence). The CDR3 bases are TGTGCCAGTAGTTCCTCCGGGAGCTACGAGCAGTACTTC. Its protein product is CASSSSGSYEQYF. Based on the CDR3 plus reference TRBV19 and TRBJ2-7, the full variable domain is DGGITQSPKYLFRKEGQNVTLSCEQNLNHDAMYWYRQDPGQGLRLIYYSQIVNDFQKGDIAEGYSVSREKKESFPLTVTSAQKNPTAFYLCASSSSGSYEQYFGPGTRLTVT.

Regarding this clone: One end of the junction fails to match germline, which may point to a read error. The V and J genes are TRBV7-2 and TRBJ2-1, with 10 bases aligning to TRBD2. The CDR3 sequence is 15 residues long. CDR1 is SGHTA, CDR2 FQGNSA, per germline. The CDR3 region has the DNA TGTGCCAGCAGCCTAGCGGGGGCGGCCTACAATGAGCAGTTCTTC. It specifies CASSLAGAAYNEQFF. The complete variable domain, with remaining parts taken from reference TRBV7-2 and TRBJ2-1, reads GAGVSQSPSNKVTEKGKDVELRCDPISGHTALYWYRQSLGQGLEFLIYFQGNSAPDKSGLPSDRFSAERTGGSVSTLTIQRTQQEDSAVYLCASSLAGAAYNEQFFGPGTRLTVL.

The V call is TRBV9, the J call TRBJ2-1; 10 nucleotides align to TRBD2. With 0 bases clipped from V and 6 bases from J, the junction kept 3 bases outside the gene matches. The CDR3 runs 15 residues. The germline CDR1 and CDR2 sequences are SGDLS and YYNGEE. CDR3 sequence reads: CASSVAGTSANEQFF. CDR3 nucleotide sequence: TGTGCCAGCAGCGTAGCGGGGACTAGCGCCAATGAGCAGTTCTTC.

The chain carries TRBV7-3 and TRBJ1-2; D remains ambiguous. There are 13 residues in the CDR3. V lost 8 bases, J lost 8 bases, and 18 bases lay in between. Germline assignment: CDR1 SGHTA and CDR2 FQGTGA. The CDR3 loop is CASSWGPGTGYTF. The CDR3 DNA reads as TGTGCCAGCTCCTGGGGTCCGGGAACGGGCTACACCTTC. Full variable domain (outside the CDR3, taken from reference TRBV7-3 and TRBJ1-2): GAGVSQTPSNKVTEKGKYVELRCDPISGHTALYWYRQSLGQGPEFLIYFQGTGAADDSGLPNDRFFAVRPEGSVSTLKIQRTERGDSAVYLCASSWGPGTGYTFGSGTRLTVV.